This T cell receptor beta chain was obtained from a study of blood T cell repertoires in COVID-19 (dated by TCRdb to about 2020). Looking at the study overall: Collaborator samples came from the United States, Italy and Spain and covered acute and convalescent phases of COVID-19. HLA class I and class II types, where available, came from metadata supplied by the sample provider rather than from assay-based typing. The material from the prospective study consisted of cDNA or gDNA derived from T cells, B-cell-depleted T cells, or PBMCs. The repertoires were made available in a free public database intended to serve as a resource for research on the immune response to SARS-CoV-2. The samples were drawn from two sources: the first 160 participants of the ongoing ImmuneRACE study, and fewer than 1,500 subjects contributed by 6 global collaborators. A de-identified subject ID, COVID-19 status, age in years and sex were almost always included in the sample metadata. The dataset comprised deeply sampled blood TCRbeta repertoires from subjects exposed to, actively infected with, or recovered from COVID-19. On the study overall, not on this receptor specifically: The quantity of clinical and demographic metadata differed by source and by participant and was supplied without curation.

V gives up 6 bases and J gives up 4 bases, and the segment between their germline ends measures 18 bases. Counted from cysteine to phenylalanine, this CDR3 has 15 amino acids. The read is trimmed to its CDR3 DNA, 45 bases read in frame from base 1. CDR1 and CDR2 (KGHSH, LQKENI) derive from the germline V gene. With respect to this clone: Its antigen is unknown. The input lacks base qualities; no much larger clone sits a single base away.

The immunoSEQ Assay, a bias-controlled multiplex PCR, was used to amplify TCRbeta CDR3 regions from genomic DNA. As for the authors' bioinformatics: The number of nucleated cells in each sample was estimated from the amplification of reference gene primers within the assay. To quantify the absolute abundance of each unique TCRbeta CDR3 rearrangement, sequence reads were collapsed and filtered. Productive Simpson clonality was computed per sample as the square root of Simpson's diversity index over productive rearrangements. TCRdb limited this immuneACCESS table to in-frame rearrangements with V and J called. A share of clones is missing; checked studies link under half to unresolved V genes, and the rest is unexplained. The DNA was the basis for D and trimming; V, J and clone size are from that table. This sample is represented by about 150,000 clones; 65% to 90% of them were singletons. The ten largest account for roughly 9.8% of the sample.

Whole blood was collected in K2EDTA tubes by collaborating institutions according to the institutions' own protocols. For TCRbeta analysis, collaborators shipped samples as frozen whole blood, isolated PBMCs, or DNA extracted from either of those sample types. The TCR sequence derives from a woman aged 50 to 60 with acute or convalescent COVID-19. The chain couples TRBV18 to TRBJ1-2; matching of 5 bases hints at TRBD1 as the D gene. Material: peripheral blood. The sequence in DNA is TGTGCCAGCTCCCCTCAGCAGGGCCTGGGCTATGGCTACACCTTC. It is translated as CASSPQQGLGYGYTF.